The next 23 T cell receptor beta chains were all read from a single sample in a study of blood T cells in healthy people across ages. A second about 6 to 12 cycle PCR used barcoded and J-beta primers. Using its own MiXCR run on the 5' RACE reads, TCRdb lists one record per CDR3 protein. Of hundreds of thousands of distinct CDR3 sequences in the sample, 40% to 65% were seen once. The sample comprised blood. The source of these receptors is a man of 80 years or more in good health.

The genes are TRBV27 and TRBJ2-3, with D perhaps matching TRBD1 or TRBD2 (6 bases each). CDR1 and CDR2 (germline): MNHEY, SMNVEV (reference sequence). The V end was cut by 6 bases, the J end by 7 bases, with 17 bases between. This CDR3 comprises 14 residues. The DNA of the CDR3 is TGTGCCAGCAGCCCGAGAGGGGGGCGAAATACGCAGTATTTT. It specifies CASSPRGGRNTQYF.

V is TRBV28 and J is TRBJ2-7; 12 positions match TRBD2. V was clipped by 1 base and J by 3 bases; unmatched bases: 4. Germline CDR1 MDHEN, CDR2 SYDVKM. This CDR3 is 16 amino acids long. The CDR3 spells CASSLSTSGSFYEQYF. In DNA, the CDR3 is TGTGCCAGCAGTTTATCGACTAGCGGGAGCTTCTACGAGCAGTACTTC.

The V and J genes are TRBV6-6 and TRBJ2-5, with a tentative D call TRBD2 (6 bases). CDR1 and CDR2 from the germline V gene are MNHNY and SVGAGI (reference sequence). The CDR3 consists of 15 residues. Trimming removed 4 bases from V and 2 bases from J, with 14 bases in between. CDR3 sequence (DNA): TGTGCCAGCAGTTGGTCCGGGACTGCTCAAGAGACCCAGTACTTC. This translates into CASSWSGTAQETQYF.

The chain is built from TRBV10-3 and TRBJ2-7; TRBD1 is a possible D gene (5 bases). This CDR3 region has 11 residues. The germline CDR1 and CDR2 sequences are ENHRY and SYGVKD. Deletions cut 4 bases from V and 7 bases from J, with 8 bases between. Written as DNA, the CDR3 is TGTGCCATCAGTGGCTCAGGGGAGCAGTACTTC. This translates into CAISGSGEQYF.

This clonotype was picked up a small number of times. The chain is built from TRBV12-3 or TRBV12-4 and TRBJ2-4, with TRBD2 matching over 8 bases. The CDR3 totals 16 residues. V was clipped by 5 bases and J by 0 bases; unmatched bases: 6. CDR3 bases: TGTGCCAGCAGTCCGGGACTAGTCGCAGCCAAAAACATTCAGTACTTC. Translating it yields CASSPGLVAAKNIQYF.

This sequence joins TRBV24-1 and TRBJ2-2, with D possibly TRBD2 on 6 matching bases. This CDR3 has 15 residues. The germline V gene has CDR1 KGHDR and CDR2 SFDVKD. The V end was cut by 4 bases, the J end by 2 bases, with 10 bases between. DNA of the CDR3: TGTGCCACCAGTGACGCGGGACTTAACACCGGGGAGCTGTTTTTT. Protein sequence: CATSDAGLNTGELFF.

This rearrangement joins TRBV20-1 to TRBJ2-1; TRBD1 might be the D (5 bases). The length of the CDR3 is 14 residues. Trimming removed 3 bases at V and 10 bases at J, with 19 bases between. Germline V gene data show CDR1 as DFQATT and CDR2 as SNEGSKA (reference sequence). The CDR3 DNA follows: TGCAGTGCTAGGCCCCAGACATTGCCAGGGGAGCAGTTCTTC. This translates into CSARPQTLPGEQFF.

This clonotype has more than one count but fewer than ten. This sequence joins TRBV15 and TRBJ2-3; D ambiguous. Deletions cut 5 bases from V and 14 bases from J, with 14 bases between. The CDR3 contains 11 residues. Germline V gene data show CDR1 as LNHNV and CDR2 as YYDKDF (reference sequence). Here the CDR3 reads CATSGESYAYF. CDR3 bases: TGTGCCACCAGCGGGGAATCATACGCGTATTTT.

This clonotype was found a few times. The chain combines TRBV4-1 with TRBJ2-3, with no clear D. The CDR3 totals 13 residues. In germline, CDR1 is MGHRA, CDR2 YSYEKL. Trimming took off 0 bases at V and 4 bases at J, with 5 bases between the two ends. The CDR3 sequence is CASSQDKADTQYF. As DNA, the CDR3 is TGCGCCAGCAGCCAAGATAAAGCAGATACGCAGTATTTT.

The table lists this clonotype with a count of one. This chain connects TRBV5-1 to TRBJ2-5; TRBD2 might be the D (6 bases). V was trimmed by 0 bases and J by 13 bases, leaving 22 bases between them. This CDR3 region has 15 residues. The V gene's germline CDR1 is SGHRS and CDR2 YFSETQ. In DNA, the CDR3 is TGCGCCAGCAGCTTGGACTCTAGCGCCTCCTACGAGCGGTACTTC. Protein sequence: CASSLDSSASYERYF.

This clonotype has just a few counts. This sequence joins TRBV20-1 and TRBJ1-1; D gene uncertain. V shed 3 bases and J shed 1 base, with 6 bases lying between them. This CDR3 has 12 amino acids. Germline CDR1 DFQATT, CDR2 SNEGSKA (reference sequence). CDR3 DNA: TGCAGTGCTAGGTTTGGGAACACTGAAGCTTTCTTT. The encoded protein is CSARFGNTEAFF.

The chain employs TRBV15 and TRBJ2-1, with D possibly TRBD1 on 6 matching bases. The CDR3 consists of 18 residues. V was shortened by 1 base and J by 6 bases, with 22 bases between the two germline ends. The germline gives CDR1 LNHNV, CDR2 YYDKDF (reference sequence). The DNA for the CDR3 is TGTGCCACCAGCAGAGGGGAGAATACAGGGTTGTATCGCAATGAGCAGTTCTTC. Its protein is CATSRGENTGLYRNEQFF.

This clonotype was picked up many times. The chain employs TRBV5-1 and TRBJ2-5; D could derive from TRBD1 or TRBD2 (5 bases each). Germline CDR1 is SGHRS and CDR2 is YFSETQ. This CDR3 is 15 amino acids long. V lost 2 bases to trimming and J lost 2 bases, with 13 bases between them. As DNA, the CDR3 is TGCGCCAGCAGCTTCGGCACAGGAGGTCAAGAGACCCAGTACTTC. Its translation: CASSFGTGGQETQYF. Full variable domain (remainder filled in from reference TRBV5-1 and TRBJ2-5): KAGVTQTPRYLIKTRGQQVTLSCSPISGHRSVSWYQQTPGQGLQFLFEYFSETQRNKGNFPGRFSGRQFSNSRSEMNVSTLELGDSALYLCASSFGTGGQETQYFGPGTRLLVL.

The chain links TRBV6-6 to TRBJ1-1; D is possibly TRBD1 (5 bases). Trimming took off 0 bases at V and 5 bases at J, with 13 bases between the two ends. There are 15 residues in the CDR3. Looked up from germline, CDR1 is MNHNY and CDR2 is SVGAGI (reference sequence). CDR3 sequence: CASSYSRGSGTEAFF. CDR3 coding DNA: TGTGCCAGCAGTTACTCAAGGGGTTCGGGAACTGAAGCTTTCTTT.

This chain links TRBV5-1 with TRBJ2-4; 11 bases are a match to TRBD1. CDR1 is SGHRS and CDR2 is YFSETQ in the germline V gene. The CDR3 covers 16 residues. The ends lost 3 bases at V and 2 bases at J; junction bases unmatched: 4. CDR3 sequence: CASSSWTGGSKNIQYF. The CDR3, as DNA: TGCGCCAGCAGCTCCTGGACAGGGGGCTCCAAAAACATTCAGTACTTC.

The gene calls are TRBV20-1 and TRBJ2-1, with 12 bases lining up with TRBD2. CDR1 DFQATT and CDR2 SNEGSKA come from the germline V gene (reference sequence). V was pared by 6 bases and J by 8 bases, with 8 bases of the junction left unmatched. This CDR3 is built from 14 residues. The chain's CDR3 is CSAPSTSGSYEQFF. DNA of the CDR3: TGCAGTGCCCCATCGACTAGCGGGAGCTATGAGCAGTTCTTC.

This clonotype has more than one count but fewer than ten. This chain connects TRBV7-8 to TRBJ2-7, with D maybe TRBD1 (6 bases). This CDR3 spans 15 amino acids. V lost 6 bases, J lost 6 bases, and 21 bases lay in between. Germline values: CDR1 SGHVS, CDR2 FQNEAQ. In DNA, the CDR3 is TGTGCCAGCAGGCCCTTGGGGGCGCAATCGGGCGAGCAGTACTTC. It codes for CASRPLGAQSGEQYF. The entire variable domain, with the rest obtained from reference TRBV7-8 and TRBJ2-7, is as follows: GAGVSQSPRYKVAKRGQDVALRCDPISGHVSLFWYQQALGQGPEFLTYFQNEAQLDKSGLPSDRFFAERPEGSVSTLKIQRTQQEDSAVYLCASRPLGAQSGEQYFGPGTRLTVT.

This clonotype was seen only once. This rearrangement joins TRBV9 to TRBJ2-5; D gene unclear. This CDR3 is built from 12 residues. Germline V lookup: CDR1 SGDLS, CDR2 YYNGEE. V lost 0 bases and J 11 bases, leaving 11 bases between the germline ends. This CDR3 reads CASSVGLNEQYF. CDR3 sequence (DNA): TGTGCCAGCAGCGTAGGTCTCAATGAGCAGTACTTC.

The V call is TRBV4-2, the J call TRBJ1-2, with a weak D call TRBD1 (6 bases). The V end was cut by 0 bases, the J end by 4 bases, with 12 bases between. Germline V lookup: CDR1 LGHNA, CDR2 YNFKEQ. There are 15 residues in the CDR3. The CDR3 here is CASSQDTQGTYGYTF. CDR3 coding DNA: TGTGCCAGCAGCCAAGACACCCAGGGGACCTATGGCTACACCTTC.

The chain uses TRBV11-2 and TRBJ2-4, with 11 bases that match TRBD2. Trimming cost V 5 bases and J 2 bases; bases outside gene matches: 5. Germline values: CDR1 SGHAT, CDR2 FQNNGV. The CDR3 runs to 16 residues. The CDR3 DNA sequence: TGTGCCAGCAGCGTACTAGCGGGAGATTCCAAAAACATTCAGTACTTC. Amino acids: CASSVLAGDSKNIQYF.

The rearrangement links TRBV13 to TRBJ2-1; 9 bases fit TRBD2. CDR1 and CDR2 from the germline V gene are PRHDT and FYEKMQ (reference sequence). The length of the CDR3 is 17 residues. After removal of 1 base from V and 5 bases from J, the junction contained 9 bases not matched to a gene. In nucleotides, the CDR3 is TGTGCCAGCAGCTTAGCCCCTGGACTAGCGTGCGACAATGAGCAGTTCTTC. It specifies CASSLAPGLACDNEQFF.

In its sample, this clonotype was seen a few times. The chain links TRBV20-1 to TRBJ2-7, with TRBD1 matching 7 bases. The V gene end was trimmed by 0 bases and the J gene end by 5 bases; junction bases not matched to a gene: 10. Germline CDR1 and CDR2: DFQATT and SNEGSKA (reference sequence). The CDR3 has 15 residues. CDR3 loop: CSARDYQTGFDEQYF. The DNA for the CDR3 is TGCAGTGCTAGAGATTACCAGACAGGGTTCGACGAGCAGTACTTC.

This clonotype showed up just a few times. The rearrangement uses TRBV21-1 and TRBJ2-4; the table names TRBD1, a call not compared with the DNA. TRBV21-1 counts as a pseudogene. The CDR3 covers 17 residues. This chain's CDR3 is CASSKEYRFPGENIQYF. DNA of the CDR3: TGTGCCAGCAGCAAGGAGTATCGGTTCCCCGGGGAAAACATTCAGTACTTC.